This T cell receptor beta chain was captured in a study of T cell repertoires in cytomegalovirus infection. About the research overall: CMV epitopes that were recently identified and HLA-C-restricted were used alongside well-studied HLA-B-restricted ones. Matching HLA type, along with CMV infection, was indicated by public TCR beta signatures. Findings and caveats of the study: Identification of carriers of CMV plus the relevant HLA was achieved through cumulative public TCR beta family frequency.

This clonotype was recorded a few times. Its specificity is unknown. The CDR3 extends over 13 amino acids. The V gene lost 4 bases and the J gene lost 7 bases, with 11 bases spanning the gap. CDR1 SEHNR and CDR2 FQNEAQ come from the germline V gene (reference sequence). TCRdb fed the reads into MiXCR, producing one record per CDR3 protein. The sample has about 700,000 distinct CDR3 sequences, 30% to 35% seen once. This TCR was sampled from a human donor in good health (CMV status not recorded). Some clones in this sample may be carry-over from other donors' samples. V is TRBV7-9 and J is TRBJ2-1, with D unresolved. The material was cultured PBMCs, obtained from culture after CMV antigen stimulation. In nucleotides, the CDR3 is TGTGCCAGCAGCTCCGTCCCTTCTAATGAGCAGTTCTTC. As protein: CASSSVPSNEQFF.